The sequence of this T cell receptor (beta chain) was determined in a study of neoadjuvant anti-PD-1 for oral cavity cancer. Whole-study context: Before surgery, most patients got three to four biweekly 3 mg/kg nivolumab doses. Overall study findings and caveats: PBMC Gini-index clonality exceeded responders' in non-responders post-nivolumab.

Most PBMC samples had around 0.5 ug input DNA in six replicates. Here immunoSEQ multiplex PCR was the method, and the copy in TCRdb shows in-frame clones only, minus some. The sample records about 42,000 clones, 65% to 85% being singletons. The time point: after neoadjuvant nivolumab, at surgical resection. No culture or expansion preceded analysis of these blood cells. Germline assignment: CDR1 SGHRS and CDR2 YFSETQ. The CDR3 sequence is 14 residues long. J lost 2 bases, V lost 3 bases, and 1 base had no gene match. With respect to this clone: Antigen: not known.

V gene TRBV5-1 combines with J gene TRBJ2-5; TRBD2 agrees at 10 bases. The TCR sequence derives from a person aged 40 to 85 with oral cavity squamous cell carcinoma. The specimen comprised PBMCs, sampled after nivolumab (anti-PD-1) treatment. In nucleotides, the CDR3 is TGCGCCAGCAGCTCGACTAGCGGGCAAGAGACCCAGTACTTC. Encoded protein: CASSSTSGQETQYF.